This record covers a single T cell receptor (beta chain). Libraries were prepared by immunoSEQ multiplex PCR; TCRdb keeps only in-frame clonotypes and omits some of them. The table records 120,000 or so clones, around four fifths of them present only once. The data originate from a study of blood T cell repertoires in COVID-19. Whole-study context: Collection of acute and convalescent COVID-19 samples took place in the United States, Italy and Spain.

The receptor's source is a man older than 75 with active or convalescent COVID-19. Material for sequencing was peripheral blood.

This CDR3 reads CASSAEPGTKNTQYF. DNA for the CDR3: TGTGCCAGCAGCGCGGAGCCGGGAACGAAGAATACGCAGTATTTT. This rearrangement joins TRBV7-2 to TRBJ2-3; TRBD2 might be the D (5 bases). V shed 5 bases and J shed 7 bases, with 19 bases lying between them. The CDR3 runs to 15 residues. In germline, CDR1 is SGHTA, CDR2 FQGNSA.